These T cell receptor beta chains were read from a single sample in a study of OX40 agonist ivuxolimab in advanced cancers. Only in-frame clones appear in the TCRdb table, and some are missing; sequencing was by immunoSEQ multiplex PCR. The top ten clones hold about 4% of a sample with approximately 91,000 clones, roughly 86% of them seen once. This material consisted of CD4+ or CD8+ T cells sorted from blood, taken in a trial of the OX40 agonist ivuxolimab. These receptors all come from an adult with an advanced solid tumor such as melanoma, head and neck, liver or kidney cancer. CDR3s include the opening cysteine and the closing phenylalanine or tryptophan. The D gene is left open where the match is weak. For some rows the clone size is stated as once, few or many, or as a class when expanded; others skip it.

d_call clone_size j_call v_call cdr3_aa cdr3_nt
NA NA TRBJ1-2 TRBV11-3 CASGVQEYYTF TGTGCCAGCGGTGTTCAGGAGTACTACACCTTC
NA NA TRBJ1-5 TRBV7-3 CASSRDNQPQHF TGTGCCAGCAGCAGGGACAATCAGCCCCAGCATTTT
NA NA TRBJ2-7 TRBV7-9 CASVGREQYF TGTGCCAGCGTGGGGAGGGAGCAGTACTTC
NA NA TRBJ2-1 TRBV19 CASSRAMNEQFF TGTGCCAGTAGCCGGGCGATGAATGAGCAGTTCTTC
TRBD2 NA TRBJ2-5 TRBV30 CAWSLAVETQYF TGTGCCTGGAGCCTAGCGGTGGAGACCCAGTACTTC
NA NA TRBJ1-3 TRBV5-6 CASSGPSSGNTIYF TGTGCCAGCAGCGGGCCCTCCTCTGGAAACACCATATATTTT
NA NA TRBJ2-1 TRBV7-7 CASSRGQHNEQFF TGTGCCAGCAGCCGGGGACAACACAATGAGCAGTTCTTC
NA few TRBJ1-2 TRBV6-1 CASRDIGNRGYTF TGTGCCAGTCGGGACATAGGGAATAGGGGCTACACCTTC
NA NA TRBJ1-1 TRBV30 CAWSDPATEAFF TGTGCCTGGAGCGACCCCGCCACCGAAGCTTTCTTT
TRBD2 NA TRBJ2-5 TRBV5-1 CASSPEGLAGVETQYF TGCGCCAGCAGCCCCGAGGGACTAGCGGGAGTGGAGACCCAGTACTTC
NA NA TRBJ1-2 TRBV7-2 CASSPGRSFYGYTF TGTGCCAGCAGCCCGGGACGGTCTTTCTATGGCTACACCTTC
TRBD1 NA TRBJ1-2 TRBV18 CASSPPTGFIYGYTF TGTGCCAGCTCACCACCGACAGGGTTCATCTATGGCTACACCTTC
NA NA TRBJ2-3 TRBV19 CATTRRRGSTDTQYF TGTGCCACCACTCGACGGCGGGGAAGCACAGATACGCAGTATTTT
TRBD1 NA TRBJ1-1 TRBV19 CASSISLGQGRMNTEAFF TGTGCCAGTAGTATCTCCCTTGGACAGGGGAGGATGAACACTGAAGCTTTCTTT
TRBD2 NA TRBJ2-3 TRBV5-6 CASGALAGTSYTQYF TGTGCCAGCGGGGCTCTAGCGGGGACGAGCTATACGCAGTATTTT
NA NA TRBJ2-2 TRBV5-1 CASSLAGLRQGTAGELFF TGCGCCAGCAGCTTGGCCGGTCTAAGGCAGGGGACGGCCGGGGAGCTGTTTTTT
NA medium-sized TRBJ1-5 TRBV6-5 CASSYRQEQPQHF TGTGCCAGCAGTTACCGACAGGAACAGCCCCAGCATTTT